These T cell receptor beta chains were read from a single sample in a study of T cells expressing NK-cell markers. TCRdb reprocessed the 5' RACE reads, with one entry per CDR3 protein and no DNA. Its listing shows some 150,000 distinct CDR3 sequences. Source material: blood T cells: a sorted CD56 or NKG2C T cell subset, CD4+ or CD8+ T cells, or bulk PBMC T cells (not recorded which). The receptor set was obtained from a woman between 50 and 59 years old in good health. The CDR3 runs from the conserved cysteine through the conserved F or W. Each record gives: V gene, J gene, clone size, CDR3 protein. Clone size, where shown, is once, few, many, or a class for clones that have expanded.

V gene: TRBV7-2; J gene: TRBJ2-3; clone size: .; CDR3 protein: CASSLGASRGDTQYF
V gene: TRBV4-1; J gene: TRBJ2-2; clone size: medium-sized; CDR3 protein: CASEGAPGELFF
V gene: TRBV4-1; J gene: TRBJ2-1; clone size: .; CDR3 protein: CASTFSGRTCYEQFF
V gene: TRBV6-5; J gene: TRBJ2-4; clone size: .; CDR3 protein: CASSLGGENIQYF
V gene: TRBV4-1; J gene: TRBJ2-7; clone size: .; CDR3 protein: CASSQDQGVPYEQYF
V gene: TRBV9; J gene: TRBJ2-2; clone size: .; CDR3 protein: CASGAWGELFF
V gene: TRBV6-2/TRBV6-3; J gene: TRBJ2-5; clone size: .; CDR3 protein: CASSYPWREAQETQYF
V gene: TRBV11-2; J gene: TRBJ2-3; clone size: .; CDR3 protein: CASSLGSGDTQYF
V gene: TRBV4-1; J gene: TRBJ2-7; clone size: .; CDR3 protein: CASSQVAGLVLYEQYF
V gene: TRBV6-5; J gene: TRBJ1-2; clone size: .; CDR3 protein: CASSYSVRFVTGSYGYTF
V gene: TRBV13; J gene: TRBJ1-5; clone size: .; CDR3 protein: CASSPFGEGGQSVQPQHF
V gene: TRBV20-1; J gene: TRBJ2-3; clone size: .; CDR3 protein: CSARAPLPGLAETDTQYF
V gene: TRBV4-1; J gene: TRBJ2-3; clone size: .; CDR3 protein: CASSQATGGSTDTQYF
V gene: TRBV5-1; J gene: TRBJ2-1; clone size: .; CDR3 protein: CASSLEGGTYNEQFF
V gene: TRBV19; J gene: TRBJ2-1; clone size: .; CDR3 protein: CASSIMGISYNEQFF
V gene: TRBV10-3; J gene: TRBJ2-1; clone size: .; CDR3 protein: CAIPAGDPPTEQFF
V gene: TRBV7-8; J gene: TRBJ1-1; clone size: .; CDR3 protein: CASSSWGDTEAFF
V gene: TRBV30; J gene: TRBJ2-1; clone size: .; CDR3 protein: CAWSVGEYNEQFF
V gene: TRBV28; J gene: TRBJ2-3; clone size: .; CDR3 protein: CATSLGGRGDTQYF
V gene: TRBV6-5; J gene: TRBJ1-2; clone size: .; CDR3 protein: CASSPGQTFYGYTF
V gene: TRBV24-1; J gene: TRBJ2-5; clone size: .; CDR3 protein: CATSDPRGLETQYF
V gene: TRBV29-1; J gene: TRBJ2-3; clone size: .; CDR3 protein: CSGRPYGDTQYF